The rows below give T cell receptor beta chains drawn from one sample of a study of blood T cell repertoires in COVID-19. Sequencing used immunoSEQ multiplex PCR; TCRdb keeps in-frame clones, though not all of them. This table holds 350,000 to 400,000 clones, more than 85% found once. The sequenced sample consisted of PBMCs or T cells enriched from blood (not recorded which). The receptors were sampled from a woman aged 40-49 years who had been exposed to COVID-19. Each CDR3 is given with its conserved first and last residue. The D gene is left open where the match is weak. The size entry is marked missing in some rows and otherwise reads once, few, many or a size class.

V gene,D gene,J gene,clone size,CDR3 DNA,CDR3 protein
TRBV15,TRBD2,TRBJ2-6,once,TGTGCCACCAGCAGGGGGGGGACCCTTAGGGTGACTGGGGCCAACGTCCTGACTTTC,CATSRGGTLRVTGANVLTF
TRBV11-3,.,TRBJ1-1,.,TGTGCCGCCCCACCCAGCAGGGTATGGGGAGGCGGGGTCAACACTGAAGCTTTCTTT,CAAPPSRVWGGGVNTEAFF
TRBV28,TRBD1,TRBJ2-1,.,TGTGCCAGCAGTTTATGGGGACAGGTCTCCTACAATGAGCAGTTCTTC,CASSLWGQVSYNEQFF
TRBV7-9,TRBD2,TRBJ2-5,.,TGTGCCAGCAGCCCCGGACTAGTCGGGTTCGAGACCCAGTACTTC,CASSPGLVGFETQYF
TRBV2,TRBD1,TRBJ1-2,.,TGTGCCAGCAGTGAAGCCAGGGGACAGAGGTCTTATGGCTACACCTTC,CASSEARGQRSYGYTF
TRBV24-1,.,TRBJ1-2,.,TGTGCCACCAGTGAGGACAGCCCTCAGAGAGGGGGCTACACCTTC,CATSEDSPQRGGYTF
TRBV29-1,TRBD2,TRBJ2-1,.,TGCAGCGCCACAAGCGGGGGGGCGGGTGAGCAGTTCTTC,CSATSGGAGEQFF
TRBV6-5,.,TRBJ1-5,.,TGTGCCAGCAGCCACAGGGATCAGCCCCAGCATTTT,CASSHRDQPQHF
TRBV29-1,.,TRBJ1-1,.,TGCAGCGTTGGGGAGCCTTTCGACACTGAAGCTTTCTTT,CSVGEPFDTEAFF
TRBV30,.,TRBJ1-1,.,TGTGCCTCAAGACAGGAGAGGACTGAAGCTTTCTTT,CASRQERTEAFF
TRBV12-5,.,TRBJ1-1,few,TGTGCTAGTGGTTTGGGGACATATGAAGCTTTCTTT,CASGLGTYEAFF
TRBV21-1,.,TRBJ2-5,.,TGTGCCAGCAGCTCGTCCCGTTGGGGACAGAGCTACCAAGAGACCCAGTACTTC,CASSSSRWGQSYQETQYF
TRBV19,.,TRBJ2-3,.,TGTGCCAGTAGTCCCTCATGGGGGGGCAACACAGATACGCAGTATTTT,CASSPSWGGNTDTQYF
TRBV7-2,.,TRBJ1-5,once,TGTGCCAGCAGCCCGGGTTGGCAGAGGAATCAGCCCCAGCATTTT,CASSPGWQRNQPQHF
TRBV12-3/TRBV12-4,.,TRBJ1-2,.,TGTGCCAGCAGTTTGACAGGCTACTATGGCTACACCTTC,CASSLTGYYGYTF
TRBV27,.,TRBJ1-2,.,TGTGCCAGCAGCCGTTCGAGGTACGATGGCTACACCTTC,CASSRSRYDGYTF
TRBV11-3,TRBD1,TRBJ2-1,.,TGTGCCAGCAGCTCCTATAGACAGGGAGAGGCCTACAATGAGCAGTTCTTC,CASSSYRQGEAYNEQFF
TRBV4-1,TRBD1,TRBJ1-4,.,TGCGCCAGCAGCCAAAAGACAGGGGAGCGTGAAAAACTGTTTTTT,CASSQKTGEREKLFF
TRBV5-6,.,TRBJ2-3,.,TGTGCCAGCAACATACTAGCACGAGAGGCAGATACGCAGTATTTT,CASNILAREADTQYF
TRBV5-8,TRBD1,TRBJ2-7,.,TGTGCCAGCAGCCTCACAAGGGGGCTGTACTTC,CASSLTRGLYF
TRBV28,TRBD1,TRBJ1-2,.,TGTGCCAGCACCCCGATGGGGCAGGGGGCTAACTATGGCTACACCTTC,CASTPMGQGANYGYTF
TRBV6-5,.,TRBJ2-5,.,TGTGCCAGCACATGGGCCGGTGAGAAGACCCAGTACTTC,CASTWAGEKTQYF
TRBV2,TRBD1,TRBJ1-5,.,TGTGCCAGCAGTAGGACAGGATTTTATAGCAATCAGCCCCAGCATTTT,CASSRTGFYSNQPQHF
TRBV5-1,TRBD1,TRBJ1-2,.,TGCGCCAGCAGCTTGGACCCGACAGGGGACTATGGCTACACCTTC,CASSLDPTGDYGYTF
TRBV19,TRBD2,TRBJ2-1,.,TGTGCCAGTAAGGTCTGGACTAGCGGTTACAATGAGCAGTTCTTC,CASKVWTSGYNEQFF
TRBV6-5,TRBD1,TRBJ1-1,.,TGTGCCAGCAGTTACCAGGGACAGGGGCCGAACACTGAAGCTTTCTTT,CASSYQGQGPNTEAFF
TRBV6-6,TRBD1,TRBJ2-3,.,TGTGCCAGCAGTTACAGGGACAGGGCTGCAGATACGCAGTATTTT,CASSYRDRAADTQYF
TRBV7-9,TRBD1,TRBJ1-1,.,TGTGCCAGCAGCTTAGGGACAGGGGTATACACTGAAGCTTTCTTT,CASSLGTGVYTEAFF
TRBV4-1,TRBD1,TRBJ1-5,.,TGCGCCAGCAGCCATTCCCCCGGGACAGTCAATCAGCCCCAGCATTTT,CASSHSPGTVNQPQHF
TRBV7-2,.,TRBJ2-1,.,TGTGCCAGCAGCTTAGAGGCCAGGGAGCAGTTCTTC,CASSLEAREQFF
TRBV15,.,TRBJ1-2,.,TGTGCCACCAGCAGAGATCGGACGACAGTCTATGGCTACACCTTC,CATSRDRTTVYGYTF
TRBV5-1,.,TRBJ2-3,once,TGCGCCAGCAGCTCCGAACAGGCCGGTACGCAGTATTTT,CASSSEQAGTQYF
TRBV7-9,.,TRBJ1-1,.,TGTGCCAGCAGCCTCGATGTCCGGGGCACTGAAGCTTTCTTT,CASSLDVRGTEAFF
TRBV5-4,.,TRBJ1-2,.,TGTGCCAGCAGCTTGAGGGGAGGGACCCTCTATGGCTACACCTTC,CASSLRGGTLYGYTF
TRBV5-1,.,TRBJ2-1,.,TGCGCCAGCTGCCGGGACTCCTACAATGAGCAGTTCTTC,CASCRDSYNEQFF
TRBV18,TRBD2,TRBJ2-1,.,TGTGCCAGCTCACCACTAGAGCGGGATAAGCAGTTCTTC,CASSPLERDKQFF
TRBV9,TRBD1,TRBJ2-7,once,TGTGCCAGCAGCCCCGTGGGGACAGGGCCTTCTCATGAGCAGTACTTC,CASSPVGTGPSHEQYF
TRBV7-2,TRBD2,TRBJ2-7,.,TGTGCCAGCAGCTCCATCGGGGCGGGAGCCTCCTACGAGCAGTACTTC,CASSSIGAGASYEQYF
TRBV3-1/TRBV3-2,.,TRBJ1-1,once,TGTGCCAGCAGCCAAGCTCGGGGATCTGAAGCTTTCTTT,CASSQARGSEAFF
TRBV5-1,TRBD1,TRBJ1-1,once,TGCGCCAGCAGCTCCAACAGGGGGCGAAACACTGAAGCTTTCTTT,CASSSNRGRNTEAFF
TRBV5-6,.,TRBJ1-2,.,TGTGCCAGCAGCTTGGACTTCGGGGGCTACACCTTC,CASSLDFGGYTF
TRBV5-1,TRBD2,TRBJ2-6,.,TGCGCCAGCAGCTTGGACCCTAGCGGGAGCTCTGGGGCCAACGTCCTGACTTTC,CASSLDPSGSSGANVLTF
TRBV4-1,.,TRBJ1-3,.,TGCGCCAGCAGCCGCGAAAACAGGGTAGGTGGAAACACCATATATTTT,CASSRENRVGGNTIYF
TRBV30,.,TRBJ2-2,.,TGTGCCTGGAGTGTACAGTCGAACACCGGGGAGCTGTTTTTT,CAWSVQSNTGELFF
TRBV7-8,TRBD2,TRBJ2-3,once,TGTGCCAGCAGCTTTGCGATGAGCGGGAGATTCATCTCGACAGATACGCAGTATTTT,CASSFAMSGRFISTDTQYF
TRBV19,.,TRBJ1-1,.,TGTGCCAGTAATACGGGAGTAAAGTACACTGAAGCTTTCTTT,CASNTGVKYTEAFF
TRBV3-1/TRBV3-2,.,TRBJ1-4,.,TGTGCCAGCAGCCCCAGGGTAGCTAATGAAAAACTGTTTTTT,CASSPRVANEKLFF
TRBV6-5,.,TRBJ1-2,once,TGTGCCAGCAGTTACGAGGGCCTCTATGGCTACACCTTC,CASSYEGLYGYTF
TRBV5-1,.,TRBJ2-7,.,TGCGCCAGCAGCTTGGCCACAGGCCTCTCCTACGAGCAGTACTTC,CASSLATGLSYEQYF
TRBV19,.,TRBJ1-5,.,TGTGCCAGTAGCCGTACAGGGATCGGAAATCAGCCCCAGCATTTT,CASSRTGIGNQPQHF
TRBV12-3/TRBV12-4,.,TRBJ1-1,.,TGTGCCAGCAGATCCAACAGGGCCCCTGAAGCTTTCTTT,CASRSNRAPEAFF
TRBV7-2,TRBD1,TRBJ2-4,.,TGTGCCAGCAGCTACCGGGACAGGTACGCGGACATTCAGTACTTC,CASSYRDRYADIQYF
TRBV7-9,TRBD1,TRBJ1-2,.,TGTGCCAGCAGCTGTGACAGGGGGGTCAACTATGGCTACACCTTC,CASSCDRGVNYGYTF
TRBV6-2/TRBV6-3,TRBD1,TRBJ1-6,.,TGTGCCAGCAGTGCGCCCCTTGACAGGGCCGGGTCACCCCTCCACTTT,CASSAPLDRAGSPLHF
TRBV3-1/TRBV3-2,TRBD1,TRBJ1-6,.,TGTGCCAGCAGCCAAGAGGGGACAGGGGTCTATAATTCACCCCTCCACTTT,CASSQEGTGVYNSPLHF
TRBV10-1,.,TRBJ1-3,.,TGCGCCAGTCAAATAGCTGGAAACACCATATATTTT,CASQIAGNTIYF
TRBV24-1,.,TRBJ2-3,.,TGTGCCACCAGTGAGGCCGGGACATCAGATACGCAGTATTTT,CATSEAGTSDTQYF
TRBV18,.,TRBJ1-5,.,TGTGCCAGCTCACCGCGGGGGGGAGCCGAGCCCCAGCATTTT,CASSPRGGAEPQHF
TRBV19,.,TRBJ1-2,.,TGTGCCAGTATGGGTAGGGGGGGCGCGGATGGTAACTATGGCTACACCTTC,CASMGRGGADGNYGYTF
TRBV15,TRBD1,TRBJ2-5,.,TGTGCCACCAGCCGGGGCTGGGACAGCACGGAGACCCAGTACTTC,CATSRGWDSTETQYF